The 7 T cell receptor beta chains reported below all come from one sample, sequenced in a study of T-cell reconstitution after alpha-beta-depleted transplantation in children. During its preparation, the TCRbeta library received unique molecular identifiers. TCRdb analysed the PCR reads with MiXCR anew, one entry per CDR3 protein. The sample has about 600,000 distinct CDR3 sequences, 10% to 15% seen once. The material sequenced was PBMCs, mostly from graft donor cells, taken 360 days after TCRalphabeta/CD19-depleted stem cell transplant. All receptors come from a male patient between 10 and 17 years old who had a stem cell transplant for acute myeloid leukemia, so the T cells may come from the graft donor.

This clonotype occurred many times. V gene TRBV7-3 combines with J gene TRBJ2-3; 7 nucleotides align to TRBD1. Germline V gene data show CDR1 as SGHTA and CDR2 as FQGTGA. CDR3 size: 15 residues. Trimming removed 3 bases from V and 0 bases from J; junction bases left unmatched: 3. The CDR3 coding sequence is TGTGCCAGCAGCTTGGGACAGCCTAGCACAGATACGCAGTATTTT. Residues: CASSLGQPSTDTQYF.

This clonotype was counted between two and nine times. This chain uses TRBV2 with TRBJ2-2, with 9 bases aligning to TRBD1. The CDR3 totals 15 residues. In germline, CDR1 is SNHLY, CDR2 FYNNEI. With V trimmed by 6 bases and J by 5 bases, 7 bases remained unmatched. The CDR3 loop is CASRTGTGRTGELFF. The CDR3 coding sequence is TGTGCCAGCAGAACCGGGACAGGGCGGACCGGGGAGCTGTTTTTT.

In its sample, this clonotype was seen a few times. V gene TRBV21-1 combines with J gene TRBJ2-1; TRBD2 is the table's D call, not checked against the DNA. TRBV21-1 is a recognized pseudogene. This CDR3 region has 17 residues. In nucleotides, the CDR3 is TGTGCCAGCAGCTCAGGACAGGGACTAGCTCTCGTACCTGAGCAGTTCTTC. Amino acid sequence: CASSSGQGLALVPEQFF.

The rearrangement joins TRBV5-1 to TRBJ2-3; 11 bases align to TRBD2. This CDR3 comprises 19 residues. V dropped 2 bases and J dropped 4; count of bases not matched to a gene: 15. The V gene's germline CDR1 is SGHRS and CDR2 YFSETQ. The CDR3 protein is CASSFFSGRAPFAADTQYF. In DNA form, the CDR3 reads TGCGCCAGCAGCTTCTTTAGCGGGAGGGCCCCGTTCGCCGCAGATACGCAGTATTTT.

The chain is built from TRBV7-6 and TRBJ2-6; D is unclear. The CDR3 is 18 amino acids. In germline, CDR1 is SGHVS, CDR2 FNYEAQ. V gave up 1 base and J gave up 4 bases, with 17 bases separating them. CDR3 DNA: TGTGCCAGCAGCTTAGAGGCGGTGGGGAATTTAGGGGCCAACGTCCTGACTTTC. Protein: CASSLEAVGNLGANVLTF.

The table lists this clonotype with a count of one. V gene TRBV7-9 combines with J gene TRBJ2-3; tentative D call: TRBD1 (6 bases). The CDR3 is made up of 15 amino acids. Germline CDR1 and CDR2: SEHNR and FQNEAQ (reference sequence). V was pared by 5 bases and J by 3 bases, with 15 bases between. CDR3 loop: CASSARQGLTDTQYF. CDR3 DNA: TGTGCCAGCAGCGCCCGGCAGGGGTTAACAGATACGCAGTATTTT.

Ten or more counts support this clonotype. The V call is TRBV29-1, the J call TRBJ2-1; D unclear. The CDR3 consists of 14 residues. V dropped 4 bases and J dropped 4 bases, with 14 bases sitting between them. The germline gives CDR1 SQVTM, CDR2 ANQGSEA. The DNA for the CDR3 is TGCAGCGTTGGGACCCTAGTAGGATACAATGAGCAGTTCTTC. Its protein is CSVGTLVGYNEQFF.